The sequence of this T cell receptor beta chain was determined in a study of blood T cell repertoires in COVID-19 (dated by TCRdb to the early 2020s). For the wider study: Collaborator samples came from the United States, Italy and Spain and covered acute and convalescent phases of COVID-19. Samples came from the ongoing ImmuneRACE study (first 160 participants) plus 1,254 subjects from 6 global collaborators. Where HLA class I and class II types were available, the types were taken from metadata supplied by the sample provider, not from assay-based typing. Deeply sampled blood TCRbeta repertoires from subjects exposed to, actively infected with, or recovered from COVID-19 were included in the dataset. The prospective study material was composed of cDNA or gDNA derived from T cells, B-cell-depleted T cells, or PBMCs. Nearly every sample came with metadata listing a de-identified subject ID, COVID-19 status, age in years and sex. A freely available public database, intended as a resource for researchers studying the immune response to SARS-CoV-2, is where the repertoires were released. What the work shows at the level of the full study, not this receptor alone: Clinical and demographic metadata were provided uncurated, with the amount varying by source and participant.

Worth noting for this clone: Which antigen it targets is not known. Mismatch with germline at one junction end may stem from a read error.

Each collaborating institution followed its own protocols to collect whole blood in K2EDTA tubes. For TCRbeta analysis, collaborators shipped samples in one of three forms: frozen whole blood, isolated PBMCs, or DNA extracted from either of those sample types. CDR3 length: 12 amino acids, cysteine to phenylalanine. The read is trimmed to its CDR3 DNA, 36 bases read in frame from base 1. CDR1 and CDR2 (LNHDA, SQIVND) derive from the germline V gene (reference sequence). TCRbeta CDR3 regions were amplified from genomic DNA by means of the immunoSEQ Assay, a bias-controlled multiplex PCR. Concerning the study's data processing: Nucleated cell counts per sample were estimated from amplification of reference gene primers within the assay. To quantify the absolute abundance of each unique TCRbeta CDR3 rearrangement, sequence reads were collapsed and filtered. Productive Simpson clonality was computed per sample as the square root of Simpson's diversity index over productive rearrangements. TCRdb limited this immuneACCESS table to in-frame rearrangements with V and J called. A share of clones is missing; checked studies link under half to unresolved V genes, and the rest is unexplained. D and trimming come from the DNA, and the V and J calls and clone size come from that table. The sample profile shows about 190,000 clones; 89% of them were found once. Clones ranked in the top ten supply about 7% of the sample.

Material for sequencing was peripheral blood. This TCR came from a middle-aged man with acute or convalescent COVID-19. The V and J genes are TRBV19 and TRBJ1-2; no D gene call is confident. The CDR3 here reads CATERRGFGHTF. The nucleotide sequence reads TGTGCCACCGAACGGCGCGGGTTTGGCCACACCTTC. The CDR3, completed at both ends by the reference TRBV19 and TRBJ1-2 genes, gives the full variable domain DGGITQSPKYLFRKEGQNVTLSCEQNLNHDAMYWYRQDPGQGLRLIYYSQIVNDFQKGDIAEGYSVSREKKESFPLTVTSAQKNPTAFYLCATERRGFGHTFGSGTRLTVV.